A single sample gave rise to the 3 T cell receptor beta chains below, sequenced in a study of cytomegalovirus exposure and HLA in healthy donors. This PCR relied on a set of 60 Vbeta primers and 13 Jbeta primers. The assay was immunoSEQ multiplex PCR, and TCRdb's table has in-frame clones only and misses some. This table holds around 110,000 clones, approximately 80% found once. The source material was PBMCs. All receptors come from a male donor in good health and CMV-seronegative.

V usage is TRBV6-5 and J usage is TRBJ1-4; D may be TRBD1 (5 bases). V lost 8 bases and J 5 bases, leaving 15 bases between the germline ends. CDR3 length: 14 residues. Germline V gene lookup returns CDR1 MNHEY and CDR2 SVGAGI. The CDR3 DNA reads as TGTGCCAGCGGTACTAGCGGGGGGAATGAAAAACTGTTTTTT. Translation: CASGTSGGNEKLFF.

CDR3 amino acids: CASRSGSLPTEAFF. Here the CDR3 DNA reads TGTGCCAGCAGGTCTGGGAGCCTCCCCACTGAAGCTTTCTTT. This chain joins TRBV13 and TRBJ1-1, with no clear D. This CDR3 is 14 amino acids long. Germline assignment: CDR1 PRHDT and CDR2 FYEKMQ (reference sequence). The germline V and J ends were trimmed by 6 bases and 4 bases, with 15 bases remaining between them.

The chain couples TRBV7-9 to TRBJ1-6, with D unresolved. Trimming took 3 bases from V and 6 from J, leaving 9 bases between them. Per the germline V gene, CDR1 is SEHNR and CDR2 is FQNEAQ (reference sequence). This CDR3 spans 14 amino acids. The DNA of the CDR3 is TGTGCCAGCAGCTTTGGTCAGATTAATTCACCCCTCCACTTT. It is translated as CASSFGQINSPLHF. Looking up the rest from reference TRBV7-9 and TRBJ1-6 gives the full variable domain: DTGVSQNPRHKITKRGQNVTFRCDPISEHNRLYWYRQTLGQGPEFLTYFQNEAQLEKSRLLSDRFSAERPKGSFSTLEIQRTEQGDSAMYLCASSFGQINSPLHFGNGTRLTVT.